This T cell receptor beta chain derives from a study of T cells in Graves' hyperthyroidism and ophthalmopathy. The TCR beta CDR3 regions underwent amplification using RNA transcripts as the source. RT-PCR in the first round (using the HTBI primer set) targeted the TCR CDR3. TCRdb processed the multiplex PCR reads anew with MiXCR; each CDR3 protein has one entry. Among fewer than 900,000 distinct CDR3 sequences listed, around a sixth were seen once. Uncontrolled infection, other autoimmune disease, pregnancy or lactation excluded patients. The sample, blood from the first hyperthyroidism diagnosis, precedes any ophthalmopathy symptoms. About this clonotype: Its antigen remains unknown.

Findings and limits, study-wide: A model of 13 V-J pairs discriminated ophthalmopathy from stable hyperthyroidism.

This CDR3 contains 16 residues. Germline V gives CDR1 LNHNV, CDR2 YYDKDF (reference sequence). The germline V and J ends were trimmed by 3 bases and 0 bases, with 12 bases remaining between them. The sample comprised blood. The chain employs TRBV15 and TRBJ2-1; D gene unclear. The sequence derives from a woman in her forties or fifties with Graves' hyperthyroidism that later progressed to Graves' ophthalmopathy. The CDR3 here is CATSSVGEGSYNEQFF. CDR3 DNA sequence: TGTGCCACCAGCAGCGTAGGAGAAGGCTCCTACAATGAGCAGTTCTTC.